This T cell receptor (beta chain) was identified in a study of cytotoxic CD8 clonotypes in ibrutinib-treated CLL. Background on the study: The patients comprised approximately ten relapsed/refractory and around 14 treatment-naive cases, around 17 IGHV unmutated. Response samples were obtained once patients had received a median 12 months of treatment, range 6 to 36.

The CDR3 consists of 16 residues. V lost 0 bases, J lost 4 bases, and 3 bases stayed unmatched. Per germline, CDR1 SGHRS and CDR2 YFSETQ. Sequencing was performed with immunoSEQ multiplex PCR; in TCRdb, only in-frame clones are kept and a portion is missing. The table records roughly 76,000 clones, 65% to 85% of them present only once. In its sample, this clone was seen once. What it binds is not known. General study points: Starting clonality was above that of age-matched healthy donors and tracked circulating CD8+ T-cell counts. Higher clonality was seen at ibrutinib response and a return toward baseline at progression.

The genes are TRBV5-1 and TRBJ2-3; 12 nucleotides align to TRBD2. This receptor was identified in a human donor with chronic lymphocytic leukemia. Sequencing was performed on PBMCs, taken at disease progression, from a patient treated with ibrutinib. The CDR3 region is CASSLALAGGSDTQYF. The CDR3 nucleotides read TGCGCCAGCAGCTTGGCGCTAGCGGGAGGGTCAGATACGCAGTATTTT.